These 4 T cell receptor beta chains were all obtained from the same sample, sequenced in a study of shared clonotypes between healthy human individuals. Assay used: immunoSEQ multiplex PCR; TCRdb lists only in-frame clones, some missing. The sample lists 520,000 or so clones, 60% to 85% seen once, with approximately 12% in the top ten. The sample comprised PBMCs. The receptors derive from a woman in her thirties or forties in good health. Some clones in this sample may be carry-over from other donors' samples.

This clone has just one count. This sequence joins TRBV19 and TRBJ2-3; a possible D gene is TRBD2 (5 bases). The CDR3 has 15 residues. Germline-derived CDR1 and CDR2 are LNHDA and SQIVND (reference sequence). Trimming stripped 1 base from V and 1 base from J, with 9 bases between. CDR3 nucleotides: TGTGCCAGTAGTATAGGCAATAGCGGCACAGATACGCAGTATTTT. Translating it yields CASSIGNSGTDTQYF.

V usage is TRBV6-6 and J usage is TRBJ1-5; 8 bases fit TRBD1. Unmatched junction bases numbered 2, after V lost 5 bases and J lost 5 bases. Germline CDR1 is MNHNY and CDR2 is SVGAGI (reference sequence). The length of the CDR3 is 13 residues. CDR3 in amino acids: CASSDRGDQPQHF. The CDR3 DNA sequence: TGTGCCAGCAGTGACAGGGGTGATCAGCCCCAGCATTTT.

The chain couples TRBV7-2 to TRBJ2-7; D gene uncertain. The CDR3 length is 14 residues. CDR1 SGHTA and CDR2 FQGNSA come from the germline V gene. Deletions cut 3 bases from V and 2 bases from J, with 11 bases between. CDR3 loop: CASSLWRPPYEQYF. CDR3 DNA sequence: TGTGCCAGCAGCTTGTGGCGACCGCCCTACGAGCAGTACTTC. The full variable domain, in which reference TRBV7-2 and TRBJ2-7 provide the parts outside the CDR3, is GAGVSQSPSNKVTEKGKDVELRCDPISGHTALYWYRQSLGQGLEFLIYFQGNSAPDKSGLPSDRFSAERTGGSVSTLTIQRTQQEDSAVYLCASSLWRPPYEQYFGPGTRLTVT.

At least ten counts were recorded for this clone. CDR3 region: CASSLSSLDGETQYF. CDR3 sequence (DNA): TGTGCCAGCAGCTTAAGTTCACTAGATGGTGAGACCCAGTACTTC. The chain carries TRBV11-2 and TRBJ2-5; D possibly corresponds to TRBD2 (5 bases). The germline V gene has CDR1 SGHAT and CDR2 FQNNGV. V gave up 2 bases and J gave up 5 bases, with 15 bases separating them. This CDR3 contains 15 residues. Together with reference TRBV11-2 and TRBJ2-5, the CDR3 gives the full variable domain: EAGVAQSPRYKIIEKRQSVAFWCNPISGHATLYWYQQILGQGPKLLIQFQNNGVVDDSQLPKDRFSAERLKGVDSTLKIQPAKLEDSAVYLCASSLSSLDGETQYFGPGTRLLVL.